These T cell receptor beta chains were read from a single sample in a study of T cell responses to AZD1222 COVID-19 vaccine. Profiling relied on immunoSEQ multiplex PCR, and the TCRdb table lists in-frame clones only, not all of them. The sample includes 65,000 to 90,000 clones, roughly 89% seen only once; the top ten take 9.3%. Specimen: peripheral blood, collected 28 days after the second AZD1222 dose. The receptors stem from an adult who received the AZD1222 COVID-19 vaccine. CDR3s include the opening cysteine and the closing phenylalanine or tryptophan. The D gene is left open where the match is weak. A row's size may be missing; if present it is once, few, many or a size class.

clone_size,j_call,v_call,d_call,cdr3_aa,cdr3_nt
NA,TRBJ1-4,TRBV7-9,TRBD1,CASSLTGGNEKLFF,TGTGCCAGCAGCTTGACAGGGGGTAATGAAAAACTGTTTTTT
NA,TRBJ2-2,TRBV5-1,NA,CASRASNTGELFF,TGCGCCAGCAGAGCGTCCAACACCGGGGAGCTGTTTTTT
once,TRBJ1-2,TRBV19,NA,CASKGGYGYTF,TGTGCCAGTAAGGGCGGCTATGGCTACACCTTC
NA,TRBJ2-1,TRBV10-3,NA,CASRPGLAPYNEQFF,TGTGCCTCTCGACCGGGCCTTGCCCCCTACAATGAGCAGTTCTTC
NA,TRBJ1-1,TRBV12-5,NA,CASGLVVGVNTEAFF,TGTGCTAGTGGTTTGGTCGTTGGGGTGAACACTGAAGCTTTCTTT
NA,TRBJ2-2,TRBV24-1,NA,CATSGSRDTYTGELFF,TGTGCCACCAGTGGTTCCCGGGACACCTACACCGGGGAGCTGTTTTTT
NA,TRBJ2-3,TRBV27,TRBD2,CASSFGLAGGLDTQYF,TGTGCCAGCAGTTTTGGTCTAGCGGGAGGGTTGGATACGCAGTATTTT
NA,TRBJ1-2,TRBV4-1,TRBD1,CASSPESWDRSGYTF,TGCGCCAGCAGCCCCGAGTCATGGGACAGGTCTGGCTACACCTTC
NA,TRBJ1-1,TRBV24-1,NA,CATSDSRVGREPEAFF,TGTGCCACCAGTGATTCCCGGGTAGGCCGCGAACCTGAAGCTTTCTTT
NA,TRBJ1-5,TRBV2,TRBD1,CASSDIYGQGHSNQPQHF,TGTGCCAGCAGTGATATCTACGGACAGGGACATAGCAATCAGCCCCAGCATTTT
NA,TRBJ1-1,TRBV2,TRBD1,CASNLGQGRTEAFF,TGTGCCAGCAACCTAGGACAGGGGAGGACTGAAGCTTTCTTT
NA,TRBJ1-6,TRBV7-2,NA,CASSLSFFNSPLHF,TGTGCCAGCAGCTTAAGTTTCTTTAATTCACCCCTCCACTTT
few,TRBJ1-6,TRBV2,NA,CASSPRQASSYNSPLHF,TGTGCCAGCAGCCCTAGACAGGCTAGCTCCTATAATTCACCCCTCCACTTT
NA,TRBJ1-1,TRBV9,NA,CASRAGAGDITEAFF,TGTGCCAGCAGGGCCGGGGCAGGGGATATAACTGAAGCTTTCTTT
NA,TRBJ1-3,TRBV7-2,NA,CASSFYTSQNTIYF,TGTGCCAGCAGCTTCTACACTAGCCAAAACACCATATATTTT
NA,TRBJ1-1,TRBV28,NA,CASSLTLMNTEAFF,TGTGCCAGCAGTTTAACCCTAATGAACACTGAAGCTTTCTTT
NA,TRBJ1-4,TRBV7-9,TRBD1,CASSAYRGQGEKLFF,TGTGCCAGCAGCGCCTACAGGGGGCAAGGAGAAAAACTGTTTTTT
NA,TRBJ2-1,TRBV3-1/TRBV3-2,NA,CASMRRGGSYNEQFF,TGTGCCAGCATGCGTAGGGGCGGATCCTACAATGAGCAGTTCTTC
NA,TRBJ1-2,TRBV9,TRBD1,CASSVGRGGFGYTF,TGTGCCAGCAGCGTAGGGAGAGGGGGCTTCGGCTACACCTTC
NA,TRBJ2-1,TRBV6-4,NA,CASSDAGGGTHNEQFF,TGTGCCAGCAGTGACGCGGGTGGGGGGACTCACAATGAGCAGTTCTTC
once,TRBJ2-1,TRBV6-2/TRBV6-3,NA,CASSSTPRTSYNEQFF,TGTGCCAGCAGTTCGACCCCTAGGACCTCCTACAATGAGCAGTTCTTC
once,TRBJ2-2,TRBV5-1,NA,CASTGTPSEGELFF,TGCGCCAGCACTGGGACTCCCTCGGAGGGGGAGCTGTTTTTT
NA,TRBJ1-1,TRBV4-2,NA,CASSLRGDTEAFF,TGTGCCAGCAGCCTCCGGGGGGACACTGAAGCTTTCTTT
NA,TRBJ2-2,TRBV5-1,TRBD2,CASSWGLAGTGELFF,TGCGCCAGCAGCTGGGGACTAGCCGGTACCGGGGAGCTGTTTTTT
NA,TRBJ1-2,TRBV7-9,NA,CASSLYGGADGYTF,TGTGCCAGCAGCTTATATGGCGGAGCCGATGGCTACACCTTC